Sequencing of this TCR beta chain was carried out in a study of regulatory T cells in long-lasting Graves disease. Researchers made TCR beta libraries by using iRepertoire HTBI primers and running Arm-PCR on CDR3 regions. TCRdb recomputed calls from the multiplex PCR reads with MiXCR, one row per CDR3 protein. This table holds about 520,000 distinct CDR3 sequences, 12% found once. Study-wide results and caveats: Patients with persistent disease showed a bias toward TRBV28, TRBJ1-2 and TRBJ2-5.

This clonotype was detected ten times or more. The antigen is unknown. From germline, CDR1 is SEHNR and CDR2 FQNEAQ (reference sequence). With 5 bases clipped from V and 5 bases from J, the junction kept 15 bases outside the gene matches. The CDR3 loop spans 18 amino acids. Time point meaning: newly diagnosed GD, antithyroid drugs for less than 3 months. PBMC-derived RNA was used for the TCR library. Patients were from an endocrinology department in Xi'an, China. In addition, the sample was reused for a study of T cells in Graves' hyperthyroidism and ophthalmopathy. That investigation notes: The patients, who ranged from 18 to 65 in age, presented with newly diagnosed hyperthyroidism lasting under 2 months. In validation, the model predicted ophthalmopathy. These predictions came a median about 6.2 months before onset.

This clonotype was obtained from a woman aged 25 to 39 with Graves disease. The V and J genes are TRBV7-9 and TRBJ2-2; 9 positions agree with TRBD2. The sequencing used peripheral blood mononuclear cells (PBMCs), collected at new diagnosis, from a patient treated with antithyroid drugs. CDR3 nucleotides: TGTGCCAGCAGCGATATGGTCCTAGGGCTAGCGGGAACCGGGGAGCTGTTTTTT. It codes for CASSDMVLGLAGTGELFF.